The TCR beta chain under discussion was sequenced for a study of blood T cell repertoires in COVID-19 (dated by TCRdb to the early 2020s). Regarding the complete study: Samples covering the acute and convalescent phases of COVID-19 were provided by collaborators in the United States, Italy and Spain. The material from the prospective study consisted of cDNA or gDNA derived from T cells, B-cell-depleted T cells, or PBMCs. Deeply sampled blood TCRbeta repertoires from subjects exposed to, actively infected with, or recovered from COVID-19 were included in the dataset. The repertoires were made available in a free public database intended to serve as a resource for research on the immune response to SARS-CoV-2. Samples came from the ongoing ImmuneRACE study (first 160 participants) plus 1,254 subjects from 6 global collaborators. Sample metadata almost always included a de-identified subject ID, COVID-19 status, age in years and sex. HLA class I and class II types, where available, came from metadata supplied by the sample provider rather than from assay-based typing. On the study overall, not on this receptor specifically: How much clinical and demographic metadata was included differed by source and by participant, and the metadata was provided uncurated.

The collaborating institutions used their own protocols to collect whole blood in K2EDTA tubes. Collaborator samples were shipped for TCRbeta analysis as frozen whole blood, isolated PBMCs, or DNA extracted from either sample type. This clone has a handful of counts. What this receptor recognizes is not known. No clone much larger than this one lies a single base away; base qualities are absent. TCRbeta CDR3 regions were amplified from genomic DNA by means of the immunoSEQ Assay, a bias-controlled multiplex PCR. In the paper's pipeline: Within the assay, amplification of reference gene primers was used to estimate how many nucleated cells each sample contained. To quantify the absolute abundance of each unique TCRbeta CDR3 rearrangement, sequence reads were collapsed and filtered. Productive Simpson clonality was computed per sample as the square root of Simpson's diversity index over productive rearrangements. TCRdb limited this immuneACCESS table to in-frame rearrangements with V and J called. A share of clones is missing; checked studies link under half to unresolved V genes, and the rest is unexplained. The V and J calls and clone size are taken from that table; D and trimming were inferred from the DNA. The sample table lists some 100,000 clones, nearly 90% of them with a count of one. 5.2% of the sample is in the top ten clones.

Sequences were obtained from peripheral blood. This receptor was identified in a woman of 80 years or more with active COVID-19.

The DNA sequence is as follows: TGCAGCGTCCCTACGGGGACAGATACGCAGTATTTT. Translated, this is CSVPTGTDTQYF. The V and J genes are TRBV29-1 and TRBJ2-3; perhaps TRBD2 is the D gene, with 5 bases matching. Trimming at the junction amounts to 6 bases on V and 3 bases on J, and the germline ends lie 10 bases apart. From cysteine to phenylalanine, the CDR3 is 12 amino acids long. Just CDR3 DNA is preserved here, 36 bases in frame from base 1. Sequences SQVTM (CDR1) and ANQGSEA (CDR2) are obtained from the germline V gene.